A selection of T cell receptor beta chains follows, all from one sample in a study of cytomegalovirus exposure and HLA in healthy donors. Some clones are missing from TCRdb's copy, which holds only in-frame ones; the method was immunoSEQ multiplex PCR. The sample contains 200,000 to 250,000 clones, less than 85% of which appear only once. The specimen was PBMCs. The receptor source for this set is a man between 18 and 29 years old in good health and CMV-seronegative. The CDR3 runs from the conserved cysteine through the conserved F or W. The order of the fields is D gene, clone size, V gene, J gene, CDR3 protein, CDR3 DNA. D genes are given only for firm matches. Clone size is stated in some rows and not others, as once, few, many or a class when expanded.

D: .
size: few
V: TRBV15
J: TRBJ1-1
CDR3: CATSRDMNTEAFF
DNA: TGTGCCACCAGCAGAGACATGAACACTGAAGCTTTCTTT

D: TRBD1
size: .
V: TRBV5-8
J: TRBJ2-7
CDR3: CASSMTGTVWGEQYF
DNA: TGTGCCAGCAGCATGACCGGGACAGTCTGGGGCGAGCAGTACTTC

D: .
size: .
V: TRBV29-1
J: TRBJ2-3
CDR3: CSVVSGGTDTQYF
DNA: TGCAGCGTTGTAAGCGGAGGCACAGATACGCAGTATTTT

D: .
size: .
V: TRBV5-5
J: TRBJ2-5
CDR3: CASSLYGNPAQYF
DNA: TGTGCCAGCAGCTTGTACGGGAACCCGGCCCAGTACTTC

D: TRBD2
size: .
V: TRBV5-1
J: TRBJ2-7
CDR3: CASSFMGSGGYEQYF
DNA: TGCGCCAGCAGCTTTATGGGTAGCGGGGGCTACGAGCAGTACTTC

D: TRBD1
size: few
V: TRBV29-1
J: TRBJ2-7
CDR3: CSVEDLGTGDLEQYF
DNA: TGCAGCGTTGAAGATTTGGGGACAGGGGATCTCGAGCAGTACTTC

D: .
size: .
V: TRBV11-3
J: TRBJ2-5
CDR3: CASLLNRTQETQYF
DNA: TGTGCCAGCCTGCTGAATCGAACTCAAGAGACCCAGTACTTC

D: TRBD2
size: .
V: TRBV30
J: TRBJ2-3
CDR3: CAWSPSGTQYF
DNA: TGTGCCTGGAGTCCTAGCGGTACGCAGTATTTT

D: .
size: .
V: TRBV5-1
J: TRBJ1-2
CDR3: CASSLEQGYGYTF
DNA: TGCGCCAGCAGCTTGGAACAGGGCTATGGCTACACCTTC

D: .
size: .
V: TRBV12-5
J: TRBJ2-7
CDR3: CASGLPLLDISYEQYF
DNA: TGTGCTAGTGGTTTGCCCCTCTTGGACATCTCCTACGAGCAGTACTTC

D: TRBD1
size: .
V: TRBV14
J: TRBJ1-1
CDR3: CASSQGQGGPNTEAFF
DNA: TGTGCCAGCAGCCAAGGACAGGGGGGACCGAACACTGAAGCTTTCTTT

D: .
size: .
V: TRBV2
J: TRBJ1-6
CDR3: CASTASRNSPLHF
DNA: TGTGCCAGCACCGCTAGCCGGAATTCACCCCTCCACTTT

D: TRBD1
size: .
V: TRBV9
J: TRBJ1-1
CDR3: CASSEGTGYMNTEAFF
DNA: TGTGCCAGCAGCGAGGGGACAGGCTATATGAACACTGAAGCTTTCTTT

D: .
size: few
V: TRBV5-1
J: TRBJ1-1
CDR3: CASSLTGGTEAFF
DNA: TGCGCCAGCAGCTTGACCGGAGGCACTGAAGCTTTCTTT

D: .
size: .
V: TRBV10-1
J: TRBJ2-3
CDR3: CASSESVAATDTQYF
DNA: TGCGCCAGCAGTGAGTCGGTAGCGGCCACAGATACGCAGTATTTT

D: TRBD1
size: .
V: TRBV5-1
J: TRBJ1-1
CDR3: CASSIGTGGNTEAFF
DNA: TGCGCCAGCAGCATCGGGACAGGGGGGAACACTGAAGCTTTCTTT

D: .
size: .
V: TRBV19
J: TRBJ1-2
CDR3: CASSIPQGDGYTF
DNA: TGTGCCAGTAGTATCCCACAGGGCGATGGCTACACCTTC

D: .
size: .
V: TRBV5-6
J: TRBJ1-1
CDR3: CASTRGQSPEAFF
DNA: TGTGCCAGCACCAGAGGACAGTCCCCCGAAGCTTTCTTT

D: .
size: .
V: TRBV6-1
J: TRBJ1-4
CDR3: CASRTLNEKLFF
DNA: TGTGCCAGCCGGACACTGAATGAAAAACTGTTTTTT

D: TRBD2
size: few
V: TRBV11-3
J: TRBJ2-3
CDR3: CASTGLAGLPSTDTQYF
DNA: TGTGCCAGCACGGGACTAGCGGGACTACCTAGCACAGATACGCAGTATTTT

D: .
size: .
V: TRBV7-9
J: TRBJ2-7
CDR3: CSSSFGAEQYF
DNA: TGTTCCAGCAGCTTTGGGGCCGAGCAGTACTTC

D: .
size: .
V: TRBV7-3
J: TRBJ2-7
CDR3: CASSPGGGGHEQYF
DNA: TGTGCCAGCAGCCCAGGCGGTGGGGGCCACGAGCAGTACTTC

D: .
size: .
V: TRBV9
J: TRBJ2-1
CDR3: CASSLYNEQFF
DNA: TGTGCCAGCAGCCTATACAATGAGCAGTTCTTC

D: .
size: .
V: TRBV2
J: TRBJ2-7
CDR3: CASTQDGSSYEQYF
DNA: TGTGCCAGCACTCAGGACGGGAGCTCCTACGAGCAGTACTTC

D: .
size: .
V: TRBV28
J: TRBJ2-7
CDR3: CASSSNYEQYF
DNA: TGTGCCAGCAGTTCCAATTACGAGCAGTACTTC

D: .
size: .
V: TRBV2
J: TRBJ2-7
CDR3: CASSERVGLSYEQYF
DNA: TGTGCCAGCAGTGAACGGGTGGGACTCTCCTACGAGCAGTACTTC

D: .
size: .
V: TRBV5-4
J: TRBJ1-5
CDR3: CASNSMGHGGNQPQHF
DNA: TGTGCCAGCAACTCTATGGGGCACGGAGGCAATCAGCCCCAGCATTTT

D: .
size: .
V: TRBV7-9
J: TRBJ2-1
CDR3: CASSPASGRNEQFF
DNA: TGTGCCAGCAGCCCCGCCTCAGGGCGCAATGAGCAGTTCTTC

D: TRBD1
size: .
V: TRBV5-1
J: TRBJ2-1
CDR3: CASSLGRGWTNEQFF
DNA: TGCGCCAGCAGCTTGGGCAGGGGGTGGACTAATGAGCAGTTCTTC

D: .
size: few
V: TRBV5-6
J: TRBJ1-3
CDR3: CASSLPQGSGNTIYF
DNA: TGTGCCAGCAGCTTACCACAGGGCTCTGGAAACACCATATATTTT

D: .
size: .
V: TRBV5-1
J: TRBJ1-1
CDR3: CASSLGQFSALRTEAFF
DNA: TGCGCCAGCAGCTTGGGACAGTTTTCGGCCTTGAGAACTGAAGCTTTCTTT

D: .
size: .
V: TRBV6-1
J: TRBJ1-4
CDR3: CASSEMAGATNEKLFF
DNA: TGTGCCAGCAGTGAAATGGCGGGCGCAACTAATGAAAAACTGTTTTTT

D: .
size: .
V: TRBV5-1
J: TRBJ2-5
CDR3: CASSLGRGGETQYF
DNA: TGCGCCAGCAGCTTGGGCAGGGGCGGAGAGACCCAGTACTTC

D: .
size: few
V: TRBV5-5
J: TRBJ2-1
CDR3: CASSLALAEQFF
DNA: TGTGCCAGCAGCTTGGCCCTAGCGGAGCAGTTCTTC

D: .
size: .
V: TRBV28
J: TRBJ1-5
CDR3: CASGNLGRDNQPQHF
DNA: TGTGCCAGCGGTAACCTCGGGCGGGATAATCAGCCCCAGCATTTT

D: .
size: .
V: TRBV5-5
J: TRBJ2-7
CDR3: CASSLKSSYEQYF
DNA: TGTGCCAGCAGCTTGAAGAGCTCCTACGAGCAGTACTTC

D: TRBD2
size: .
V: TRBV10-2
J: TRBJ2-1
CDR3: CASQGLADRSSSYNEQFF
DNA: TGCGCCAGCCAGGGACTAGCGGACCGAAGCTCCTCCTACAATGAGCAGTTCTTC

D: TRBD1
size: .
V: TRBV6-5
J: TRBJ1-5
CDR3: CASSYSTGAGQPQHF
DNA: TGTGCCAGCAGTTACTCGACAGGGGCCGGTCAGCCCCAGCATTTT

D: .
size: few
V: TRBV29-1
J: TRBJ2-1
CDR3: CSVRGLYYNEQFF
DNA: TGCAGCGTTAGAGGGTTGTACTACAATGAGCAGTTCTTC

D: TRBD1
size: .
V: TRBV6-1
J: TRBJ2-7
CDR3: CASSVATGLPLSYEQYF
DNA: TGTGCCAGCAGTGTAGCGACAGGGCTACCACTCTCCTACGAGCAGTACTTC

D: .
size: few
V: TRBV9
J: TRBJ2-5
CDR3: CASSFSWGLLETQYF
DNA: TGTGCCAGCAGCTTTTCCTGGGGACTCCTCGAGACCCAGTACTTC

D: .
size: .
V: TRBV18
J: TRBJ2-5
CDR3: CASSPPGELGQYF
DNA: TGTGCCAGCTCACCACCCGGGGAACTTGGGCAGTACTTC

D: .
size: .
V: TRBV7-2
J: TRBJ1-3
CDR3: CASSLDRSSGNTIYF
DNA: TGTGCCAGCAGCTTAGACAGATCCTCTGGAAACACCATATATTTT

D: TRBD1
size: .
V: TRBV30
J: TRBJ2-7
CDR3: CAWSDRTGANEQYF
DNA: TGTGCCTGGAGTGACCGGACAGGGGCCAACGAGCAGTACTTC

D: TRBD2
size: .
V: TRBV19
J: TRBJ2-1
CDR3: CASSGSGRKWNEQFF
DNA: TGTGCCAGTAGTGGAAGCGGGAGGAAATGGAATGAGCAGTTCTTC